This T cell receptor beta chain derives from a study of control samples from healthy donors and cancer patients. The CDR3 consists of 16 residues. The V gene's germline CDR1 is SGHAT and CDR2 FQNNGV. Deletions cut 5 bases from V and 5 bases from J, with 16 bases between. Sequencing used immunoSEQ multiplex PCR; TCRdb keeps in-frame clones, though not all of them. The repertoire includes 140,000 to 150,000 clones, about 91% of them detected once, and approximately 2.9% sits in the top ten. The source material was blood. This TCR came from a man younger than 45 in good health. The genes are TRBV11-2 and TRBJ2-6, with unresolved D. Here the CDR3 DNA reads TGTGCCAGCAGCCTAAACAGCCTTTATAGGGCCAACGTCCTGACTTTC. Translating gives CASSLNSLYRANVLTF.